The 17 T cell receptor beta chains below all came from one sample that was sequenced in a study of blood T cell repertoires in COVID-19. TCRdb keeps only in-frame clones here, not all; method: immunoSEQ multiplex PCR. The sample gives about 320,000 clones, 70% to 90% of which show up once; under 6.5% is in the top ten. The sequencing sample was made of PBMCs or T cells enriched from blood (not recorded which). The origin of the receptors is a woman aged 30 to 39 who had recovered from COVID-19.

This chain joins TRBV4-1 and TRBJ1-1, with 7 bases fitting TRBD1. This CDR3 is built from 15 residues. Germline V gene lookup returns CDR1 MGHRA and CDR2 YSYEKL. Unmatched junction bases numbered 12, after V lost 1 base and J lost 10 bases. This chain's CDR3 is CASSQGDRAGEGAFF. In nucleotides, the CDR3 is TGCGCCAGCAGCCAAGGTGACAGGGCTGGTGAAGGAGCTTTCTTT.

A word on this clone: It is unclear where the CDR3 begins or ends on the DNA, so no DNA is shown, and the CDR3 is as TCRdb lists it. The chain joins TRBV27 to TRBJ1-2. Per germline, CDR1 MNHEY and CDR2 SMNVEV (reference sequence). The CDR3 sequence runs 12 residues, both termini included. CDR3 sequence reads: CASSSSTGGYTF.

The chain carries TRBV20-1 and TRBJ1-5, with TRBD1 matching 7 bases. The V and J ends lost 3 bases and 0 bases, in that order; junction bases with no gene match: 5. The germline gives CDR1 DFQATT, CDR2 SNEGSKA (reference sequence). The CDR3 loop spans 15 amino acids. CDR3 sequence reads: CSASEGALSNQPQHF. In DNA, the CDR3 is TGCAGTGCTAGTGAGGGGGCACTTAGCAATCAGCCCCAGCATTTT.

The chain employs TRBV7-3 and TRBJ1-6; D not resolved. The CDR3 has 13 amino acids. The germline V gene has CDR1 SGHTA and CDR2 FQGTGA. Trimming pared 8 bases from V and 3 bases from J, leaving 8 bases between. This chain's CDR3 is CASRQDYNSPLHF. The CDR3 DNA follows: TGTGCCAGCCGGCAGGACTATAATTCACCCCTCCACTTT.

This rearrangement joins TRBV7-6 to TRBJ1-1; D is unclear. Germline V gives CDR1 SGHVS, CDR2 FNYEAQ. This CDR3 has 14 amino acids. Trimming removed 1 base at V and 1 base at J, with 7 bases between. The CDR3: CASSLGPRNTEAFF. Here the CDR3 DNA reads TGTGCCAGCAGCTTAGGTCCCCGGAACACTGAAGCTTTCTTT.

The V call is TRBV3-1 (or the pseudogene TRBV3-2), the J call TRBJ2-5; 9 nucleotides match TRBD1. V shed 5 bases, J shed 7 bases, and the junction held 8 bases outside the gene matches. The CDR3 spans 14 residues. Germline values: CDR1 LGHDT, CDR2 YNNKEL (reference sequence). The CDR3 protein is CASSSGTGYATQYF. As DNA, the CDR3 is TGTGCCAGCAGCTCCGGGACAGGGTACGCGACCCAGTACTTC.

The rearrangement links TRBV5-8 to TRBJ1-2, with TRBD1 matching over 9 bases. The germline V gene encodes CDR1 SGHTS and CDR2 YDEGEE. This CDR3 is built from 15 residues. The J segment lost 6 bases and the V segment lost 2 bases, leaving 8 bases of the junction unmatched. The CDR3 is CASSLPGTGKDGYTF. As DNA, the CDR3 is TGTGCCAGCAGCTTACCCGGGACAGGGAAGGATGGCTACACCTTC.

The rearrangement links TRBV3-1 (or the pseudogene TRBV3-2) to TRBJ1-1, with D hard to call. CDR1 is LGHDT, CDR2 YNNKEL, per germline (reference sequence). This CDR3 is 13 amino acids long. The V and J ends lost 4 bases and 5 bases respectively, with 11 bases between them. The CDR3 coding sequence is TGTGCCAGCAGCCCCGAGATTTATACTGAAGCTTTCTTT. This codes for CASSPEIYTEAFF.

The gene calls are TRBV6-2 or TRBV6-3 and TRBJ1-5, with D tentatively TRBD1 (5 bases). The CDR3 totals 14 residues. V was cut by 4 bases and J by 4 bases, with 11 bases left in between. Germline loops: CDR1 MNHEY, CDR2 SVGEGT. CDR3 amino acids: CASSWGVGNQPQHF. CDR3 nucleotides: TGTGCCAGCAGTTGGGGGGTCGGGAATCAGCCCCAGCATTTT.

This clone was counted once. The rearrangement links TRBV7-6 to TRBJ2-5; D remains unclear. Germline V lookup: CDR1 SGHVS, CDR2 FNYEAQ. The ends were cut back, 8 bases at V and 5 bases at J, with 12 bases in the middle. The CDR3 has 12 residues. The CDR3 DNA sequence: TGTGCCAGCTCCGGTCCGTACGAGACCCAGTACTTC. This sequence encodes CASSGPYETQYF.

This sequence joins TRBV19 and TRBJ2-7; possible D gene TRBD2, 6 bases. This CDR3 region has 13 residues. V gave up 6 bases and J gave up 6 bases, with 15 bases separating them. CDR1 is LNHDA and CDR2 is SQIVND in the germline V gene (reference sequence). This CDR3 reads CASSPPYGGEQYF. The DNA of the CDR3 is TGTGCCAGTAGCCCTCCATACGGGGGCGAGCAGTACTTC. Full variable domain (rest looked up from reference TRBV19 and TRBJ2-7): DGGITQSPKYLFRKEGQNVTLSCEQNLNHDAMYWYRQDPGQGLRLIYYSQIVNDFQKGDIAEGYSVSREKKESFPLTVTSAQKNPTAFYLCASSPPYGGEQYFGPGTRLTVT.

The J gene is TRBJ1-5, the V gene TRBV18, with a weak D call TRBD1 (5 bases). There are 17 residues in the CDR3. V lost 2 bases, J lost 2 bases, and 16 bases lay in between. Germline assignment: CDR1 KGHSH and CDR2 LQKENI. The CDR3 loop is CASSPSQGPGGNQPQHF. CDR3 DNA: TGTGCCAGCTCACCATCCCAGGGTCCTGGGGGCAATCAGCCCCAGCATTTT.

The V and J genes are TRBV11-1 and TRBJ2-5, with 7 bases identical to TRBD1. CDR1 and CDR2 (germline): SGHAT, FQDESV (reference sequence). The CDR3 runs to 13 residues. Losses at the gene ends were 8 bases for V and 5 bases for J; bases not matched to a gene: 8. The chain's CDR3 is CASQLTGRETQYF. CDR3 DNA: TGTGCCAGCCAATTGACAGGGCGGGAGACCCAGTACTTC.

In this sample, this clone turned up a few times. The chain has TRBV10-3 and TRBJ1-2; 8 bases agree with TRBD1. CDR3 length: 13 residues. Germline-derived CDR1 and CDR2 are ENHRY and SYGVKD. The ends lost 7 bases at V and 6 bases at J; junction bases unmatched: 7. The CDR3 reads CAITPGQGDGYTF. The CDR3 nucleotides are TGTGCCATCACCCCAGGACAGGGCGATGGCTACACCTTC.

The CDR3 loop is CASRRGQINSPLHF. CDR3 DNA sequence: TGTGCCAGCAGGAGAGGCCAGATTAATTCACCCCTCCACTTT. V is TRBV28 and J is TRBJ1-6; the D is unclear. V lost 6 bases to trimming and J lost 6 bases, with 12 bases between them. The length of the CDR3 is 14 residues. Germline loops: CDR1 MDHEN, CDR2 SYDVKM. Drawing the rest from reference TRBV28 and TRBJ1-6, the complete variable domain is DVKVTQSSRYLVKRTGEKVFLECVQDMDHENMFWYRQDPGLGLRLIYFSYDVKMKEKGDIPEGYSVSREKKERFSLILESASTNQTSMYLCASRRGQINSPLHFGNGTRLTVT.

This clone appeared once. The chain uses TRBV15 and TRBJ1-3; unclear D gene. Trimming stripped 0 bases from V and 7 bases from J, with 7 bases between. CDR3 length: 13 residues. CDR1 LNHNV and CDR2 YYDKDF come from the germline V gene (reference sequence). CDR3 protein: CATSRDSGNTIYF. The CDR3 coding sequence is TGTGCCACCAGCAGAGACTCGGGGAACACCATATATTTT.

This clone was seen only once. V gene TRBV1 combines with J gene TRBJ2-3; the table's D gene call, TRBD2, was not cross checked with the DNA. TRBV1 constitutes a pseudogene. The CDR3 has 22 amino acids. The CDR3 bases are TGCACCAGCAGCCAAGATTGGGGGCTAGCGGGGGGCGAGACCCCTAGCACAGATACGCAGTATTTT. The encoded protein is CTSSQDWGLAGGETPSTDTQYF.